These T cell receptor beta chains were read from a single sample in a study of T-cell memory formation after mild COVID-19. Using its own MiXCR run on the 5' RACE reads, TCRdb lists one record per CDR3 protein. The sample gives more than 400,000 distinct CDR3 sequences, roughly 18% of which show up once; roughly 12% is in the top ten. Source material: PBMCs or a T cell subset sorted from them (not recorded which). The receptors were gathered from an adult woman who had mild COVID-19 (a few samples of this study predate the infection). Cell type and time point are not known. Both conserved end residues are part of each CDR3. D genes are given only for firm matches. Clone size is not always given. Where it is, it says once, few, many or a class for expanded clones.

clone size: .; V gene: TRBV29-1; J gene: TRBJ2-5; D gene: .; CDR3 DNA: TGCAGCGTTGTCTCTAGTGCTGAGACCCAGTACTTC; CDR3 protein: CSVVSSAETQYF
clone size: .; V gene: TRBV4-1; J gene: TRBJ2-5; D gene: TRBD2; CDR3 DNA: TGCGCCAGCAGCCAAGGACTAGCGGGGTCCCCCTTGGGAGAGACCCAGTACTTC; CDR3 protein: CASSQGLAGSPLGETQYF
clone size: .; V gene: TRBV2; J gene: TRBJ2-1; D gene: .; CDR3 DNA: TGTGCCAGTGGGGGGAGAGGAGAGAGAGGGGAGCAGTTCTTC; CDR3 protein: CASGGRGERGEQFF
clone size: few; V gene: TRBV7-3; J gene: TRBJ2-1; D gene: TRBD2; CDR3 DNA: TGTGCCAGCAGCTTAAGTAGCGGGAGTGACAATGAGCAGTTCTTC; CDR3 protein: CASSLSSGSDNEQFF
clone size: few; V gene: TRBV20-1; J gene: TRBJ1-5; D gene: TRBD1; CDR3 DNA: TGCAGTGCCGCCCGGGAACAGGGGTATCAGCCCCAGCATTTT; CDR3 protein: CSAAREQGYQPQHF
clone size: few; V gene: TRBV24-1; J gene: TRBJ1-1; D gene: TRBD1; CDR3 DNA: TGTGCCACCAGTGACCCGGACAGGGGGACTGAAGCTTTCTTT; CDR3 protein: CATSDPDRGTEAFF
clone size: .; V gene: TRBV27; J gene: TRBJ1-2; D gene: .; CDR3 DNA: TGTGCCAGCAGTTTATATGGAGACAGGAGATACTATGGCTACACCTTC; CDR3 protein: CASSLYGDRRYYGYTF
clone size: .; V gene: TRBV7-6; J gene: TRBJ2-5; D gene: .; CDR3 DNA: TGTGCCAGCAGCCTCCTCATGGGGAAAGAGACCCAGTACTTC; CDR3 protein: CASSLLMGKETQYF
clone size: .; V gene: TRBV4-3; J gene: TRBJ2-2; D gene: .; CDR3 DNA: TGCGCCAGCAGCCACCAGCACGACAGGAACACCGGGGAGCTGTTTTTT; CDR3 protein: CASSHQHDRNTGELFF
clone size: few; V gene: TRBV14; J gene: TRBJ2-1; D gene: .; CDR3 DNA: TGTGCCAGCAGCCACTTCCCGACTGGCGGGTACCTCTTC; CDR3 protein: CASSHFPTGGYLF
clone size: .; V gene: TRBV10-3; J gene: TRBJ1-1; D gene: .; CDR3 DNA: TGTGCCATCAGTGACGGGGTATGGGCTTTCTTT; CDR3 protein: CAISDGVWAFF
clone size: .; V gene: TRBV4-2; J gene: TRBJ2-2; D gene: .; CDR3 DNA: TGTGCCAGCAGCCATTCTAGCGTCCGAGGGGGGGAGCTGTTTTTT; CDR3 protein: CASSHSSVRGGELFF
clone size: .; V gene: TRBV7-8; J gene: TRBJ1-1; D gene: .; CDR3 DNA: TGTGCCAGCAGCTTAGGTGTAGGGCAGACTGAAGCTTTCTTT; CDR3 protein: CASSLGVGQTEAFF
clone size: few; V gene: TRBV15; J gene: TRBJ1-1; D gene: TRBD1; CDR3 DNA: TGTGCCACCACCCTAGACAGGGTCGGCACTGAAGCTTTCTTT; CDR3 protein: CATTLDRVGTEAFF
clone size: few; V gene: TRBV18; J gene: TRBJ2-7; D gene: .; CDR3 DNA: TGTGCCAGCTCACCGACCGCTTACTACGAGCAGTACTTC; CDR3 protein: CASSPTAYYEQYF
clone size: few; V gene: TRBV6-6; J gene: TRBJ2-7; D gene: .; CDR3 DNA: TGTGCCAGCAGTTTAGGGATCGCGGGGGAGCAGTACTTC; CDR3 protein: CASSLGIAGEQYF
clone size: many; V gene: TRBV30; J gene: TRBJ2-7; D gene: TRBD1; CDR3 DNA: TGTGCCTGGAGCGCCGGGACAGTGGGTACCTACGAGCAGTACTTC; CDR3 protein: CAWSAGTVGTYEQYF
clone size: many; V gene: TRBV5-1; J gene: TRBJ2-7; D gene: .; CDR3 DNA: TGCGCCAGCAGCTTTCGCGGGACCTACGAGCAGTACTTC; CDR3 protein: CASSFRGTYEQYF
clone size: many; V gene: TRBV12-3/TRBV12-4; J gene: TRBJ1-1; D gene: .; CDR3 DNA: TGTGCCACCGAATGGAACACTGAAGCTTTCTTT; CDR3 protein: CATEWNTEAFF
clone size: .; V gene: TRBV20-1; J gene: TRBJ1-3; D gene: TRBD1; CDR3 DNA: TGCAGTGCTCCCCTCCTGGGACAGGGGGCGGGTGGAAACACCATATATTTT; CDR3 protein: CSAPLLGQGAGGNTIYF
clone size: few; V gene: TRBV25-1; J gene: TRBJ2-3; D gene: TRBD2; CDR3 DNA: TGTGCCAGCACCGCGACTAGCGGGAGACTCACCCCAGATACGCAGTATTTT; CDR3 protein: CASTATSGRLTPDTQYF
clone size: few; V gene: TRBV14; J gene: TRBJ2-2; D gene: .; CDR3 DNA: TGTGCCAGCAGCTCTCAACAGGGAACCGGGGAGCTGTTTTTT; CDR3 protein: CASSSQQGTGELFF
clone size: many; V gene: TRBV12-5; J gene: TRBJ1-1; D gene: TRBD1; CDR3 DNA: TGTGCTAGTGCCGGGGACAGGGGGAACACTGAAGCTTTCTTT; CDR3 protein: CASAGDRGNTEAFF
clone size: many; V gene: TRBV29-1; J gene: TRBJ1-2; D gene: .; CDR3 DNA: TGCAGCGTTGAACAGTATGGCTACACCTTC; CDR3 protein: CSVEQYGYTF
clone size: few; V gene: TRBV5-4; J gene: TRBJ2-1; D gene: TRBD2; CDR3 DNA: TGTGCCATTGGACTAGCGGGAGGGCGCAGTGAGCAGTTCTTC; CDR3 protein: CAIGLAGGRSEQFF
clone size: .; V gene: TRBV20-1; J gene: TRBJ2-1; D gene: .; CDR3 DNA: TGCAGTGCTAGTGAACAGGGAGACAATGAGCAGTTCTTC; CDR3 protein: CSASEQGDNEQFF
clone size: .; V gene: TRBV18; J gene: TRBJ1-2; D gene: .; CDR3 DNA: TGTGCCAGCTCGCGACAGGACGGAGCTAACTATGGCTACACCTTC; CDR3 protein: CASSRQDGANYGYTF
clone size: .; V gene: TRBV6-5; J gene: TRBJ2-7; D gene: .; CDR3 DNA: TGTGCCAGCAGTAAACTCCCCGGGGGATCCTACGAGCAGTACTTC; CDR3 protein: CASSKLPGGSYEQYF
clone size: few; V gene: TRBV3-1; J gene: TRBJ2-3; D gene: TRBD2; CDR3 DNA: TGTGCCAGCACCCAGGGAGGGGGCACAGATACGCAGTATTTT; CDR3 protein: CASTQGGGTDTQYF
clone size: .; V gene: TRBV5-1; J gene: TRBJ2-7; D gene: .; CDR3 DNA: TGCGCCAGCAGCTTGGCGTTAGGTGTCCAAGACTACGAGCAGTACTTC; CDR3 protein: CASSLALGVQDYEQYF
clone size: many; V gene: TRBV7-2; J gene: TRBJ2-1; D gene: .; CDR3 DNA: TGTGCCAGCAGCTCTCCACCCGGGGAGCAGTTCTTC; CDR3 protein: CASSSPPGEQFF
clone size: .; V gene: TRBV20-1; J gene: TRBJ2-7; D gene: .; CDR3 DNA: TGCAGTGCGAGACTACTCTACGAGCAGTACTTC; CDR3 protein: CSARLLYEQYF
clone size: few; V gene: TRBV6-2/TRBV6-3; J gene: TRBJ2-7; D gene: .; CDR3 DNA: TGTGCCAGCAGTTCCTCCAGGGTTGTCGACGAGCAGTACTTC; CDR3 protein: CASSSSRVVDEQYF
clone size: .; V gene: TRBV7-2; J gene: TRBJ1-3; D gene: .; CDR3 DNA: TGTGCCAGCAGCATAGGGGGGTCTGGAAACACCATATATTTT; CDR3 protein: CASSIGGSGNTIYF
clone size: few; V gene: TRBV4-1; J gene: TRBJ2-5; D gene: TRBD2; CDR3 DNA: TGCGCCAGCAGCCAAGGGCCGGGGGGGCCGGAGACCCAGTACTTC; CDR3 protein: CASSQGPGGPETQYF